The T cell receptor beta chain described here comes from a study of blood T cell repertoires in COVID-19. The trim removed 7 bases at V and 0 bases at J, leaving 8 bases unmatched. There are 16 residues in the CDR3. The germline CDR1 and CDR2 sequences are MNHEY and SMNVEV (reference sequence). Per the authors' pipeline: Nucleated cell counts were estimated from reference gene primer amplification. Produced via immunoSEQ multiplex PCR; TCRdb's table is partial and in-frame only. The DNA gave D and trimming, while V, J and clone size come from that table. The data show 360,000 or so clones, 85% to 90% seen once.

Sample: peripheral blood. This sequence originates from a young man with active or convalescent COVID-19. The V gene is TRBV27, the J gene TRBJ2-2; 7 bases map to TRBD1. In nucleotides, the CDR3 is TGTGCCAGCACCGACAGGGCTGGAACGAACACCGGGGAGCTGTTTTTT. This sequence encodes CASTDRAGTNTGELFF.